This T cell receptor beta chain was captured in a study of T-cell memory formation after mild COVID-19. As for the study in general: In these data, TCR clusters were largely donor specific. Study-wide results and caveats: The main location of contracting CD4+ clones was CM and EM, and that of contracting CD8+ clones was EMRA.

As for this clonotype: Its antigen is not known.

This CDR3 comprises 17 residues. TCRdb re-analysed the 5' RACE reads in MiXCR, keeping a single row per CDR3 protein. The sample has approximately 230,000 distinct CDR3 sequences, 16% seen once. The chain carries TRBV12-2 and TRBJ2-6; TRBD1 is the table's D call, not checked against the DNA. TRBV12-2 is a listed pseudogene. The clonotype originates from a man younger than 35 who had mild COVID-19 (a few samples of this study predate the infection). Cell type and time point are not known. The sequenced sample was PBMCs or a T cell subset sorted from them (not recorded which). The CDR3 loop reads CASRPRGIGSGANVLTF. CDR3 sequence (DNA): TGTGCAAGTCGGCCTAGGGGCATCGGGTCTGGGGCCAACGTCCTGACTTTC.